This T cell receptor beta chain was observed in a study of Ad26.COV2.S vaccination and SARS-CoV-2 variants. CDR3 length: 15 residues. CDR1 and CDR2 from the germline V gene are GTSNPN and SVGIG (reference sequence). V shed 4 bases and J shed 6 bases, with 19 bases lying between them. Remarks on this clone: The antigen is unknown.

Treatment indicated: over 15 received Ad26.COV2.S at low or high dose, single or two shots; roughly five received placebo; per-sample allocation not given. Collection of the samples took place on day 63 after the first injection of vaccine or placebo. Wuhan-strain SARS-CoV-2 spike was expressed by the Ad26 vector that made up the vaccine. Assay: immunoSEQ multiplex PCR; the TCRdb copy retains only in-frame clones and omits some. The sample lists hundreds of thousands of clones, 87% occurring once. Study-wide findings and caveats: Post-vaccination spike-specific CD8+ and CD4+ T cell responses reportedly had substantial breadth.

This specimen was peripheral blood, taken in a trial of Ad26.COV2.S vaccine versus placebo. The TCR originated in a person between 18 and 65 years old who received the Ad26.COV2.S COVID-19 vaccine or a placebo. The chain carries TRBV30 and TRBJ1-5; a possible D gene is TRBD1 (5 bases). CDR3 sequence reads: CAWNRGESSGQPQHF. The CDR3 DNA reads TGTGCCTGGAATCGGGGGGAAAGTAGCGGTCAGCCCCAGCATTTT.